Listed here are 4 T cell receptor beta chains from one sample, sequenced in a study of CD8 T cells in ankylosing spondylitis. Antigens of these TCRs are unknown. Whole-study findings and limits: Eight highly homologous variants formed a TCR beta motif that appeared characteristic of ankylosing spondylitis blood.

TCRdb independently ran MiXCR on the 5' RACE reads; one entry per CDR3 protein. This table holds a few hundred thousand distinct CDR3 sequences, about 20% found once. The specimen was blood, either unsorted or a sorted T cell fraction (not recorded which). The receptors shown here come from a male donor with ankylosing spondylitis.

The CDR3 coding sequence is TGTGCCAGCAGCCCTATAGCGGGATCGGTCGAGCAGTACTTC. Protein product: CASSPIAGSVEQYF. The J gene is TRBJ2-7, the V gene TRBV11-3; TRBD2 aligns across 8 bases. This CDR3 has 14 amino acids. The germline V gene has CDR1 SGHNT and CDR2 YENEEA. V shed 5 bases and J 6 bases; nucleotides not matched to a gene: 9.

This clonotype has a count of ten or more. The chain joins TRBV12-3 or TRBV12-4 to TRBJ1-2; no clear D. The CDR3 spans 15 residues. V shed 5 bases and J shed 7 bases, with 20 bases lying between them. CDR3: CASSPTPIGKGGYTF. CDR3 coding DNA: TGTGCCAGCAGTCCGACCCCTATTGGTAAAGGTGGCTACACCTTC.

This chain uses TRBV7-2 with TRBJ2-2; no definite D call. Trimming took 3 bases from V and 0 from J, leaving 5 bases between them. The germline V gene has CDR1 SGHTA and CDR2 FQGNSA. The CDR3 is 14 residues long. The chain's CDR3 is CASSFSSNTGELFF. The CDR3 DNA follows: TGTGCCAGCAGCTTCAGCTCGAACACCGGGGAGCTGTTTTTT.

This chain uses TRBV18 with TRBJ1-5; perhaps TRBD1 as D (5 bases). Germline V gene lookup returns CDR1 KGHSH and CDR2 LQKENI. This CDR3 is built from 15 residues. Deletions cut 3 bases from V and 6 bases from J, with 15 bases between. CDR3 bases: TGTGCCAGCTCACCTGATGGGGGTACGAGTCAGCCCCAGCATTTT. Translation gives CASSPDGGTSQPQHF.